This T cell receptor beta chain was profiled in a study of blood T cell dynamics during melanoma immunotherapy. As for the study in general: Standard first-line treatment here was pembrolizumab or nivolumab plus ipilimumab in metastatic melanoma.

CDR1 is MNHEY and CDR2 is SMNVEV in the germline V gene (reference sequence). CDR3 size: 14 residues. Deletions cut 5 bases from V and 6 bases from J, with 13 bases between. Time point noted: pre-treatment baseline. No patient had earlier systemic cancer treatment, concurrent immunosuppressants, or another active cancer. The method was immunoSEQ multiplex PCR; TCRdb's version includes in-frame clones alone and lacks a portion of them. The sample includes 15,000 to 20,000 clones, about 89% of them seen just once. The V and J genes are TRBV27 and TRBJ1-4; no firm D call. The TCR comes from a human donor with melanoma. The input for sequencing was blood, taken from a patient treated with checkpoint blockade. This CDR3 reads CASSRRVDDEKLFF. Here the CDR3 DNA reads TGTGCCAGCAGTAGGAGGGTCGATGATGAAAAACTGTTTTTT.